One sample yielded the 8 T cell receptor beta chains listed below, sequenced in a study of blood T cell repertoires in COVID-19. TCRdb's copy holds only in-frame clones and misses some; the assay was immunoSEQ multiplex PCR. The data contain about 180,000 clones, 86% of them singletons. Specimen: PBMCs or T cells enriched from blood (not recorded which). The receptor source for this set is a woman in her twenties or thirties who had recovered from COVID-19.

V and J are TRBV28 and TRBJ1-2; TRBD1 might be the D (5 bases). From germline, CDR1 is MDHEN and CDR2 SYDVKM. The V gene lost 5 bases and the J gene lost 5 bases, with 12 bases spanning the gap. The CDR3 length is 13 residues. CDR3 protein: CASSPLGGYGYTF. For the CDR3, the DNA is TGTGCCAGCAGTCCTCTGGGGGGGTATGGCTACACCTTC.

The CDR3 is CASSSGTGHTGELFF. Written as DNA, the CDR3 is TGTGCCAGCTCATCGGGAACAGGGCACACCGGGGAGCTGTTTTTT. The V call is TRBV18, the J call TRBJ2-2; tentative D call: TRBD1 (6 bases). The V and J ends lost 5 bases and 3 bases respectively, with 13 bases between them. Germline CDR1 and CDR2: KGHSH and LQKENI. The CDR3 loop spans 15 amino acids. The entire variable domain, with the rest obtained from reference TRBV18 and TRBJ2-2, is as follows: NAGVMQNPRHLVRRRGQEARLRCSPMKGHSHVYWYRQLPEEGLKFMVYLQKENIIDESGMPKERFSAEFPKEGPSILRIQQVVRGDSAAYFCASSSGTGHTGELFFGEGSRLTVL.

The rearrangement joins TRBV27 to TRBJ1-1; 9 bases agree with TRBD1. The CDR3 covers 17 residues. Germline assignment: CDR1 MNHEY and CDR2 SMNVEV (reference sequence). With V trimmed by 6 bases and J by 0 bases, 11 bases remained unmatched. The CDR3 DNA is TGTGCCAGCAGCCCTGGGGACAGGGTTTTTATGAACACTGAAGCTTTCTTT. Translation gives CASSPGDRVFMNTEAFF.

The rearrangement joins TRBV5-1 to TRBJ2-1; possible D gene TRBD2, 5 bases. Deletions cut 0 bases from V and 1 base from J, with 17 bases between. Per germline, CDR1 SGHRS and CDR2 YFSETQ. The CDR3 runs to 18 residues. The CDR3 region has the DNA TGCGCCAGCAGCTTGGTGGAGGTCAGGTTCCAGTCCTACAATGAGCAGTTCTTC. This translates into CASSLVEVRFQSYNEQFF.

This rearrangement joins TRBV28 to TRBJ2-7; 11 positions agree with TRBD2. Germline-derived CDR1 and CDR2 are MDHEN and SYDVKM. This CDR3 spans 14 amino acids. V shed 7 bases and J 6 bases; nucleotides not matched to a gene: 8. CDR3 protein: CASTVAGGPGEQYF. In DNA, the CDR3 is TGTGCCAGCACGGTAGCGGGAGGGCCGGGCGAGCAGTACTTC.

The rearrangement uses TRBV2 and TRBJ2-1, with D maybe TRBD2 (6 bases). The CDR3 is made up of 16 amino acids. The ends were cut back, 7 bases at V and 0 bases at J, with 16 bases in the middle. In germline, CDR1 is SNHLY, CDR2 FYNNEI. The DNA for the CDR3 is TGTGCCAGCACCAAAGAACTAGCAAGCTCCTACAATGAGCAGTTCTTC. Its translation: CASTKELASSYNEQFF.

The CDR3 loop is CASRGPELNYEQYF. CDR3 coding DNA: TGTGCCAGCAGGGGGCCGGAATTAAACTACGAGCAGTACTTC. J is TRBJ2-7 and V is TRBV6-5; a weak D match, TRBD1 (5 bases). The germline CDR1 and CDR2 sequences are MNHEY and SVGAGI. This CDR3 has 14 residues. V lost 6 bases to trimming and J lost 3 bases, with 15 bases between them.

This rearrangement joins TRBV28 to TRBJ2-2, with D hard to call. Trimming pared 5 bases from V and 6 bases from J, leaving 22 bases between. There are 17 residues in the CDR3. The germline gives CDR1 MDHEN, CDR2 SYDVKM. The CDR3 nucleotides are TGTGCCAGCAGTGGGCAGCTAAACGTCCCACTGGCCGGGGAGCTGTTTTTT. Translating gives CASSGQLNVPLAGELFF. Full variable domain (rest looked up from reference TRBV28 and TRBJ2-2): DVKVTQSSRYLVKRTGEKVFLECVQDMDHENMFWYRQDPGLGLRLIYFSYDVKMKEKGDIPEGYSVSREKKERFSLILESASTNQTSMYLCASSGQLNVPLAGELFFGEGSRLTVL.